This is a list of T cell receptor beta chains from one sample in a study of cytomegalovirus exposure and HLA in healthy donors. TCRdb's copy holds only in-frame clones and misses some; the assay was immunoSEQ multiplex PCR. The data hold 98,000 or so clones, with about three quarters observed a single time. Sequenced: PBMCs. These receptors originate from a human donor in good health. Each CDR3 is given with its conserved first and last residue. D genes are given only for firm matches. Size tells how often a clone was seen (once, few, many) or the class of an expanded clone, and some rows leave it out.

j_call d_call v_call clone_size cdr3_nt cdr3_aa
TRBJ2-7 TRBD1 TRBV19 - TGTGCCAGTAAGGGACAGGGGAATTTTTACGAGCAGTACTTC CASKGQGNFYEQYF
TRBJ1-1 TRBD1 TRBV7-9 - TGTGCCAGCAGCTTAGCGGGACAGCCAAACCAGAGCGGAGCTTTCTTT CASSLAGQPNQSGAFF
TRBJ2-7 - TRBV5-1 - TGCGCCAGCAGCTTGGCCCAGGGCCCCAACGAGCAGTACTTC CASSLAQGPNEQYF
TRBJ2-7 - TRBV6-6 few TGTGCCAGCAATCCCGGGAATGTGGGGGAGCAGTACTTC CASNPGNVGEQYF
TRBJ2-2 TRBD2 TRBV18 - TGTGCCAGCTCACCACTTCTTGCGGGGGCGAACACCGGGGAGCTGTTTTTT CASSPLLAGANTGELFF
TRBJ1-2 TRBD1 TRBV6-5 - TGTGCCAGCACCAAAGGACAGGGGATTTATGGCTACACCTTC CASTKGQGIYGYTF
TRBJ1-5 - TRBV5-6 once TGTGCCAGCAGCTTCAGACATTCAGGATATGGGCAAGGTCAGCCCCAGCATTTT CASSFRHSGYGQGQPQHF
TRBJ2-2 - TRBV11-2 - TGTGCCAGCAGCGTCACTAGATTGTCCGGGGAGCTGTTTTTT CASSVTRLSGELFF
TRBJ2-2 TRBD1 TRBV7-8 - TGTGCCAGCAGCCAGGGGGTTAGGCTAGCGAACACCGGGGAGCTGTTTTTT CASSQGVRLANTGELFF
TRBJ1-1 - TRBV7-2 few TGTGCCAGCAGCTCGGACAGAAACACTGAAGCTTTCTTT CASSSDRNTEAFF
TRBJ1-4 - TRBV6-1 - TGTGCCAGCAGTGAAAGGGTGGAGGGATTAGATGAAAAACTGTTTTTT CASSERVEGLDEKLFF
TRBJ2-1 - TRBV18 - TGTGCCAGCTCACCCCTAGGAGGAAATGAGCAGTTCTTC CASSPLGGNEQFF
TRBJ2-1 TRBD2 TRBV5-1 - TGTGCCAGCAGCTTGGCCTCGGGGGGGCCTGGGAATGAGCAGTTCTTC CASSLASGGPGNEQFF
TRBJ2-7 TRBD2 TRBV27 - TGTGCCAGCAGTTTAGAGGGACTAGAGGACTACGAGCAGTACTTC CASSLEGLEDYEQYF
TRBJ1-1 - TRBV5-4 - TGTGCCAGCGGACAGCCCGGAGAGGCAGGCGAAGCTTTCTTT CASGQPGEAGEAFF
TRBJ2-6 TRBD2 TRBV5-1 - TGCGCCAGCAGCTCGGGACTAGCGGGAGAGTCTGGGGCCAACGTCCTGACTTTC CASSSGLAGESGANVLTF
TRBJ2-2 TRBD1 TRBV11-2 - TGTGCCAGCAGCCCCACGAGGGGGCCCGGGGAGCTGTTTTTT CASSPTRGPGELFF
TRBJ2-7 - TRBV7-2 - TGTGCCAGCAGCCCCCAGGGGCGGCAGTACTTC CASSPQGRQYF
TRBJ2-7 TRBD2 TRBV2 - TGTGCCAGCAGCCCAGGGACTAGCGGGGGCTCCTACGAGCAGTACTTC CASSPGTSGGSYEQYF
TRBJ2-3 - TRBV29-1 - TGCAGCGTTGTACACCCCACAGATACGCAGTATTTT CSVVHPTDTQYF
TRBJ2-7 - TRBV7-2 once TGTGCCAGCAGCTATGGGGGGAGTACCTCCTACGAGCAGTACTTC CASSYGGSTSYEQYF
TRBJ1-1 TRBD1 TRBV29-1 - TGCAGCGTTCTAGGTCCAGGGGGGAACACTGAAGCTTTCTTT CSVLGPGGNTEAFF
TRBJ2-7 - TRBV5-6 - TGTGCCAGCAGCCCGGACAGATACGAGCAGTACTTC CASSPDRYEQYF
TRBJ1-4 TRBD1 TRBV19 few TGTGCCAGCCGAGGGGGGGACAGGGGAGAAAAACTGTTTTTT CASRGGDRGEKLFF
TRBJ2-7 TRBD1 TRBV29-1 - TGCAGCGTTAGACAGGGGGCACTCTACGAGCAGTACTTC CSVRQGALYEQYF
TRBJ1-1 TRBD1 TRBV7-6 once TGTGCCAGCAGCTTAGGGACAGGGGCAATGAACACTGAAGCTTTCTTT CASSLGTGAMNTEAFF
TRBJ1-1 - TRBV9 - TGTGCCAGCAGCGTATCTACCACCCTGAACACTGAAGCTTTCTTT CASSVSTTLNTEAFF
TRBJ1-2 - TRBV6-1 - TGTGCCAGCAGTGAAGCGCTTCGAGGCTCTGGCTACACCTTC CASSEALRGSGYTF
TRBJ1-5 - TRBV6-6 - TGTGCCAGCAGTTACAGGGGTAATCAGCCCCAGCATTTT CASSYRGNQPQHF
TRBJ2-1 - TRBV27 - TGTGCCAGCAGCAGGGAGGGGGATACCTCCTACAATGAGCAGTTCTTC CASSREGDTSYNEQFF
TRBJ1-1 TRBD1 TRBV5-6 - TGTGCCAGCAGCTACAGGGGAAACACTGAAGCTTTCTTT CASSYRGNTEAFF
TRBJ1-5 - TRBV7-2 - TGTGCCAGCAGGGGGGATAGGACGGGAGGCAATCAGCCCCAGCATTTT CASRGDRTGGNQPQHF
TRBJ2-1 - TRBV13 - TGTGCCAGCAGCTTTCGAGGCGGGTTCGGCGAGCAGTTCTTC CASSFRGGFGEQFF
TRBJ2-2 - TRBV6-4 - TGTGCCAGCAGTGACGAGGACACCGGGGAGCTGTTTTTT CASSDEDTGELFF
TRBJ1-1 TRBD1 TRBV4-3 - TGCGCCAGCAGCTTTTGGACAGGGCTCACGAACACTGAAGCTTTCTTT CASSFWTGLTNTEAFF
TRBJ2-3 - TRBV15 - TGTGCCACCAGCCGCGGAGGGAACACAGATACGCAGTATTTT CATSRGGNTDTQYF
TRBJ2-3 - TRBV5-6 few TGTGCCAGCAGCTACAGAGTAGATACGCAGTATTTT CASSYRVDTQYF
TRBJ2-1 TRBD2 TRBV27 - TGTGCCAGCCAATGGACTAGCGACTACAATGAGCAGTTCTTC CASQWTSDYNEQFF